The 11 T cell receptor beta chains below come from one sample, sequenced in a study of blood T cell repertoires in COVID-19. TCRdb keeps only in-frame clones here, not all; method: immunoSEQ multiplex PCR. Of under 250,000 clones listed, 84% are singletons. The sequenced sample consisted of peripheral blood. These receptors were collected from a man aged 50 to 59 with acute or convalescent COVID-19.

The rearrangement uses TRBV12-3 or TRBV12-4 and TRBJ2-7; weak D call: TRBD1 (5 bases). The CDR3 is made up of 13 amino acids. Trimming pared 5 bases from V and 3 bases from J, leaving 11 bases between. The CDR3, as DNA: TGTGCCAGCAGTATCAGGGTAATCTACGAGCAGTACTTC. It yields the protein CASSIRVIYEQYF.

The chain uses TRBV20-1 and TRBJ2-3, with 8 bases identical to TRBD2. Losses at the gene ends were 3 bases for V and 4 bases for J; bases not matched to a gene: 6. The CDR3 has 14 residues. Germline-derived CDR1 and CDR2 are DFQATT and SNEGSKA (reference sequence). The CDR3 bases are TGCAGTGCTAGTGTCGGGGGGGCCGCAGATACGCAGTATTTT. Translated, it gives CSASVGGAADTQYF.

The J gene is TRBJ1-2, the V gene TRBV7-3; TRBD1 matches at 7 bases. CDR3 length: 14 residues. Losses at the gene ends were 4 bases for V and 3 bases for J; bases not matched to a gene: 5. Germline V gives CDR1 SGHTA, CDR2 FQGTGA. The CDR3 protein is CASSYTGTDYGYTF. In DNA form, the CDR3 reads TGTGCCAGCAGCTACACCGGGACAGACTATGGCTACACCTTC.

The chain recombines TRBV7-6 with TRBJ2-1; a possible D gene is TRBD1 (5 bases). Deletions cut 4 bases from V and 6 bases from J, with 16 bases between. In germline, CDR1 is SGHVS, CDR2 FNYEAQ. The CDR3 totals 15 residues. The CDR3 spells CASSSGPKGINEQFF. The CDR3 DNA reads TGTGCCAGCAGCTCCGGACCCAAGGGGATCAATGAGCAGTTCTTC. Full variable domain (outside the CDR3, taken from reference TRBV7-6 and TRBJ2-1): GAGVSQSPRYKVTKRGQDVALRCDPISGHVSLYWYRQALGQGPEFLTYFNYEAQQDKSGLPNDRFSAERPEGSISTLTIQRTEQRDSAMYRCASSSGPKGINEQFFGPGTRLTVL.

This clone was seen a few times. J is TRBJ2-2 and V is TRBV10-2, with TRBD1 matching 11 bases. Germline V gene data show CDR1 as WSHSY and CDR2 as SAAADI. The length of the CDR3 is 15 residues. Unmatched junction bases numbered 2, after V lost 2 bases and J lost 6 bases. CDR3 DNA sequence: TGCGCCAGCAGTGAGGTGGGACAGGGGGCCGGGGAGCTGTTTTTT. Its translation: CASSEVGQGAGELFF.

This clone showed up just a few times. The rearrangement links TRBV27 to TRBJ1-1, with unresolved D. The CDR3 is 13 residues long. V was clipped by 2 bases and J by 3 bases, with 7 bases between them. The germline V gene has CDR1 MNHEY and CDR2 SMNVEV (reference sequence). CDR3: CASSLQADTEAFF. Here the CDR3 DNA reads TGTGCCAGCAGTTTACAAGCCGACACTGAAGCTTTCTTT.

This clone was picked up one time. J is TRBJ2-1 and V is TRBV24-1, with D uncertain. The CDR3 is made up of 15 amino acids. Germline CDR1 reads KGHDR; CDR2 reads SFDVKD. V was clipped by 1 base and J by 0 bases, with 6 bases between them. The CDR3 DNA reads TGTGCCACCAGTGATTTAGTTAGCTCCTACAATGAGCAGTTCTTC. It specifies CATSDLVSSYNEQFF.

The rearrangement joins TRBV19 to TRBJ1-2; D unresolved. CDR1 is LNHDA, CDR2 SQIVND, per germline (reference sequence). V was cut by 7 bases and J by 4 bases, with 16 bases left in between. This CDR3 has 14 amino acids. As DNA, the CDR3 is TGTGCCAGTACCCCGGTAGAGCCCCGCTATGGCTACACCTTC. Its translation: CASTPVEPRYGYTF.

The chain has TRBV14 and TRBJ2-7, with 8 bases matching TRBD1. The CDR3 is made up of 15 amino acids. The V segment lost 6 bases and the J segment 5 bases; nucleotides outside the gene matches: 12. Looked up from germline, CDR1 is SGHDN and CDR2 is FVKESK. The CDR3 nucleotides are TGTGCCAGCAGTCCTTGGACAGGGAGGATTGACGAGCAGTACTTC. This gives the protein CASSPWTGRIDEQYF.

The chain carries TRBV19 and TRBJ1-3; 8 nucleotides agree with TRBD1. Germline CDR1 and CDR2: LNHDA and SQIVND (reference sequence). This CDR3 contains 18 residues. V shed 4 bases, J shed 4 bases, and the junction held 15 bases outside the gene matches. CDR3 residues: CASSTRQGYRLSGNTIYF. CDR3 coding DNA: TGTGCCAGTAGTACTCGACAGGGGTATCGTCTCTCCGGAAACACCATATATTTT.

The V call is TRBV3-1 (or the pseudogene TRBV3-2), the J call TRBJ2-3; D gene ambiguous. Germline-derived CDR1 and CDR2 are LGHDT and YNNKEL (reference sequence). V lost 5 bases to trimming and J lost 3 bases, with 12 bases between them. The CDR3 has 14 amino acids. CDR3 protein: CASSATPLTDTQYF. CDR3 sequence (DNA): TGTGCCAGCAGCGCAACCCCCCTAACAGATACGCAGTATTTT.